Each of the 17 T cell receptor beta chains below was sequenced from the same sample in a study of T cell responses to AZD1222 COVID-19 vaccine. The protocol was immunoSEQ multiplex PCR, while the TCRdb copy is restricted to in-frame clones and leaves out a portion. This sample yields some 87,000 clones, of which approximately 90% are seen a single time; approximately 31% belongs to the top ten. Source: peripheral blood, taken on day 0 of AZD1222 vaccination. The receptors were gathered from an adult in good health.

This clone was detected only once. This chain uses TRBV6-1 with TRBJ1-5; maybe TRBD1 (5 bases). The CDR3 loop spans 15 amino acids. Per germline, CDR1 MNHNS and CDR2 SASEGT. V shed 1 base and J shed 1 base, with 8 bases lying between them. CDR3 amino acids: CASSEDYRSNQPQHF. The CDR3 nucleotides are TGTGCCAGCAGTGAAGACTACAGGAGCAATCAGCCCCAGCATTTT.

Note on this clone: One end of the junction fails to match germline, which may point to a read error. The chain employs TRBV6-2 or TRBV6-3 and TRBJ1-5, with D hard to call. This CDR3 has 12 residues. The germline CDR1 and CDR2 sequences are MNHEY and SVGEGT. CDR3 nucleotides: TGTGCCAGCGGTTATTACGGGGAGCCCCAGCATTTT. Protein product: CASGYYGEPQHF.

The chain uses TRBV27 and TRBJ2-3; tentatively, D is TRBD2 (5 bases). Germline loops: CDR1 MNHEY, CDR2 SMNVEV (reference sequence). The CDR3 covers 16 residues. Trimming stripped 2 bases from V and 2 bases from J, with 14 bases between. The CDR3 region has the DNA TGTGCCAGCAGTTTAGTAGCGCCTATTAACACAGATACGCAGTATTTT. Translated: CASSLVAPINTDTQYF.

The V and J genes are TRBV12-5 and TRBJ2-1; D might be TRBD2 (6 bases). V lost 1 base and J 0 bases, leaving 7 bases between the germline ends. The germline gives CDR1 LGHNT, CDR2 FRNRAP. The CDR3 runs 15 residues. The CDR3 reads CASGLGTNSYNEQFF. CDR3 DNA sequence: TGTGCTAGTGGTTTGGGGACTAACTCCTACAATGAGCAGTTCTTC.

The chain combines TRBV28 with TRBJ2-2, with TRBD1 matching over 9 bases. The V gene end was trimmed by 5 bases and the J gene end by 4 bases; junction bases not matched to a gene: 8. The CDR3 extends over 16 amino acids. Germline CDR1 MDHEN, CDR2 SYDVKM. Here the CDR3 reads CASSRNGQGRTGELFF. The CDR3 DNA reads as TGTGCCAGCAGTAGGAATGGACAGGGGCGCACCGGGGAGCTGTTTTTT.

This rearrangement joins TRBV6-6 to TRBJ1-2; a possible D gene is TRBD1 (6 bases). This CDR3 is 14 amino acids long. CDR1 is MNHNY and CDR2 is SVGAGI in the germline V gene (reference sequence). Trimming took 7 bases from V and 4 from J, leaving 16 bases between them. Here the CDR3 reads CASTAQTGIYGYTF. The CDR3 coding sequence is TGTGCCAGCACCGCACAGACAGGAATCTATGGCTACACCTTC.

The rearrangement uses TRBV5-1 and TRBJ2-1, with D unresolved. Trimming stripped 0 bases from V and 0 bases from J, with 10 bases between. This CDR3 region has 16 residues. Germline-derived CDR1 and CDR2 are SGHRS and YFSETQ. In nucleotides, the CDR3 is TGCGCCAGCAGCTTGGAGTCTCATTCCTCCTACAATGAGCAGTTCTTC. This encodes CASSLESHSSYNEQFF.

This clone was seen a single time. J is TRBJ2-5 and V is TRBV6-5; TRBD1 aligns across 11 bases. With 6 bases clipped from V and 5 bases from J, the junction kept 2 bases outside the gene matches. CDR1 and CDR2 (germline): MNHEY, SVGAGI. The CDR3 covers 13 residues. Here the CDR3 reads CASRGQGAETQYF. The CDR3 nucleotides are TGTGCCAGCAGAGGACAGGGGGCTGAGACCCAGTACTTC.

This rearrangement joins TRBV15 to TRBJ1-4; the D is unclear. Between the trimmed V and J ends, which lost 5 bases and 8 bases, there was a span of 12 bases. CDR1 is LNHNV, CDR2 YYDKDF, per germline (reference sequence). The CDR3 covers 13 residues. Here the CDR3 reads CATSPWMGEKLFF. CDR3 in DNA: TGTGCCACCAGCCCTTGGATGGGGGAAAAACTGTTTTTT.

This clone came up a few times. This chain joins TRBV3-1 (or the pseudogene TRBV3-2) and TRBJ1-4; 9 positions agree with TRBD1. With 1 base clipped from V and 8 bases from J, the junction kept 5 bases outside the gene matches. Germline CDR1 and CDR2: LGHDT and YNNKEL (reference sequence). The CDR3 loop spans 15 amino acids. In DNA form, the CDR3 reads TGTGCCAGCAGCCAAGTGGACAGGGGAGTCGAAAAACTGTTTTTT. Amino acid sequence: CASSQVDRGVEKLFF.

This chain links TRBV5-4 with TRBJ2-1; 8 positions match TRBD2. CDR3 length equals 16 residues. Looked up from germline, CDR1 is SGHNT and CDR2 is YYREEE (reference sequence). V was pared by 0 bases and J by 4 bases, with 6 bases of the junction left unmatched. CDR3 residues: CASSLGSGGGYNEQFF. The CDR3 coding sequence is TGTGCCAGCAGCTTGGGGAGCGGGGGCGGTTACAATGAGCAGTTCTTC.

V is TRBV2 and J is TRBJ1-1; D not resolved. The length of the CDR3 is 12 residues. Trimming took 7 bases from V and 0 from J, leaving 6 bases between them. Looked up from germline, CDR1 is SNHLY and CDR2 is FYNNEI. CDR3 sequence reads: CASIMMNTEAFF. CDR3 nucleotide sequence: TGTGCCAGCATAATGATGAACACTGAAGCTTTCTTT.

V is TRBV5-1 and J is TRBJ2-7; the D is unclear. Per the germline V gene, CDR1 is SGHRS and CDR2 is YFSETQ. This CDR3 has 14 residues. The V gene lost 0 bases and the J gene lost 1 base, with 8 bases spanning the gap. CDR3: CASSLETSSYEQYF. In DNA, the CDR3 is TGCGCCAGCAGCTTGGAAACAAGTTCCTACGAGCAGTACTTC.

The chain couples TRBV28 to TRBJ1-4, with 7 nucleotides matching TRBD1. Germline V CDR1 and CDR2: MDHEN, SYDVKM. The CDR3 totals 13 residues. The ends lost 6 bases at V and 5 bases at J; junction bases unmatched: 3. The CDR3 region has the DNA TGTGCCAGCAGAGCAGGGGGAAATGAAAAACTGTTTTTT. Encoded protein: CASRAGGNEKLFF.

V is TRBV28 and J is TRBJ2-3, with TRBD2 identical over 7 bases. V lost 8 bases and J lost 2; bases outside the gene matches: 10. Germline values: CDR1 MDHEN, CDR2 SYDVKM. The CDR3 is 15 amino acids. The DNA for the CDR3 is TGTGCCAGCCTTCTGGGGCTAGCGGCCACAGATACGCAGTATTTT. It is translated as CASLLGLAATDTQYF.

The gene calls are TRBV9 and TRBJ2-7; a possible D gene is TRBD2 (6 bases). Looked up from germline, CDR1 is SGDLS and CDR2 is YYNGEE. The ends were cut back, 1 base at V and 2 bases at J, with 13 bases in the middle. The CDR3 consists of 15 residues. The chain's CDR3 is CASSVSSGEAYEQYF. The CDR3 region has the DNA TGTGCCAGCAGCGTAAGTTCCGGGGAGGCCTACGAGCAGTACTTC. The variable domain in full, with the rest retrieved from reference TRBV9 and TRBJ2-7, is DSGVTQTPKHLITATGQRVTLRCSPRSGDLSVYWYQQSLDQGLQFLIQYYNGEERAKGNILERFSAQQFPDLHSELNLSSLELGDSALYFCASSVSSGEAYEQYFGPGTRLTVT.

V and J are TRBV7-2 and TRBJ1-3; no reliable D call. Per the germline V gene, CDR1 is SGHTA and CDR2 is FQGNSA. V gave up 2 bases and J gave up 0 bases, with 11 bases separating them. CDR3 length: 16 amino acids. CDR3 nucleotide sequence: TGTGCCAGCAGCTTATTACGGCAAAGCTCTGGAAACACCATATATTTT. Encoded protein: CASSLLRQSSGNTIYF. Full variable domain (missing parts from reference TRBV7-2 and TRBJ1-3): GAGVSQSPSNKVTEKGKDVELRCDPISGHTALYWYRQSLGQGLEFLIYFQGNSAPDKSGLPSDRFSAERTGGSVSTLTIQRTQQEDSAVYLCASSLLRQSSGNTIYFGEGSWLTVV.